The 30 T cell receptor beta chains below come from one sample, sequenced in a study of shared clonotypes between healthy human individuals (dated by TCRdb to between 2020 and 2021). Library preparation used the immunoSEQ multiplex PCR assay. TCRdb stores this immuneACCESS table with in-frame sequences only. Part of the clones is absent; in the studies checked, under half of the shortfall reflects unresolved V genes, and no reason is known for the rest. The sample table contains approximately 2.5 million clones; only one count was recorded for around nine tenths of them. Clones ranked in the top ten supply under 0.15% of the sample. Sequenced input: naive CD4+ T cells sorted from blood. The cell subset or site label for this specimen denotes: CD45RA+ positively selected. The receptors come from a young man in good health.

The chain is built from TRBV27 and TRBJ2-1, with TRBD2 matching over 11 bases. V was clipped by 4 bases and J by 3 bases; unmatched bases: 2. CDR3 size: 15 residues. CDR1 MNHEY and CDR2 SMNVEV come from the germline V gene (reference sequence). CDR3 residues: CASSSGLADYNEQFF. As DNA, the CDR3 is TGTGCCAGCAGTTCGGGACTAGCGGACTACAATGAGCAGTTCTTC.

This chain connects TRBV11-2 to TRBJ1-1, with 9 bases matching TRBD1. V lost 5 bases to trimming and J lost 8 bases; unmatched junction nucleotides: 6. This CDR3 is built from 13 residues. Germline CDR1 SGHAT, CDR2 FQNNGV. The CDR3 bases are TGTGCCAGCAGCACAGACAGGGGGTACGAAGCTTTCTTT. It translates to CASSTDRGYEAFF.

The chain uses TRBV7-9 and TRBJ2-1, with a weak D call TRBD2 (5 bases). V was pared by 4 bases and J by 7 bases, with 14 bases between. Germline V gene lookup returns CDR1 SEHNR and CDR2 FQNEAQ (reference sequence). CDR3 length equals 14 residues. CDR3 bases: TGTGCCAGCAGCTCCGGGATAGGGCAAAATGAGCAGTTCTTC. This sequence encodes CASSSGIGQNEQFF. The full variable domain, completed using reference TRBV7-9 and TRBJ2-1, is DTGVSQNPRHKITKRGQNVTFRCDPISEHNRLYWYRQTLGQGPEFLTYFQNEAQLEKSRLLSDRFSAERPKGSFSTLEIQRTEQGDSAMYLCASSSGIGQNEQFFGPGTRLTVL.

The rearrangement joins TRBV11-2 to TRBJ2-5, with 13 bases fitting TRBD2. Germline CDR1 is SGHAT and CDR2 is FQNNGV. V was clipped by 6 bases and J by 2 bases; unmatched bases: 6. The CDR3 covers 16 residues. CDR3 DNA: TGTGCCAGCAGTTTGAGGACTAGCGGGAGTCAAGAGACCCAGTACTTC. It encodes CASSLRTSGSQETQYF. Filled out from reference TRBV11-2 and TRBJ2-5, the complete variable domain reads EAGVAQSPRYKIIEKRQSVAFWCNPISGHATLYWYQQILGQGPKLLIQFQNNGVVDDSQLPKDRFSAERLKGVDSTLKIQPAKLEDSAVYLCASSLRTSGSQETQYFGPGTRLLVL.

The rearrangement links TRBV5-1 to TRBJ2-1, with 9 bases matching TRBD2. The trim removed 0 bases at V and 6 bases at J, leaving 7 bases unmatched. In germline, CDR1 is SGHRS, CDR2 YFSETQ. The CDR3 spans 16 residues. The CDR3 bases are TGCGCCAGCAGCTTGGCTAGCGGGACCCTAGGCAATGAGCAGTTCTTC. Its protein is CASSLASGTLGNEQFF.

CDR3 in DNA: TGTGCCAGCAGCGAAGGCCCAGCGCAGTACTTC. Protein sequence: CASSEGPAQYF. This chain links TRBV11-2 with TRBJ2-7; no clear D gene. Germline V gene data show CDR1 as SGHAT and CDR2 as FQNNGV. The germline V and J ends were trimmed by 5 bases and 9 bases, with 11 bases remaining between them. The CDR3 extends over 11 amino acids.

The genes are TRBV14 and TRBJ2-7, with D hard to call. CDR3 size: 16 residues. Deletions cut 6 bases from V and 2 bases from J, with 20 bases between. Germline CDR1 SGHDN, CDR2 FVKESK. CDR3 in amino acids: CASSPSLGSPTYEQYF. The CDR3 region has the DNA TGTGCCAGCAGTCCCTCCCTAGGATCGCCAACCTACGAGCAGTACTTC.

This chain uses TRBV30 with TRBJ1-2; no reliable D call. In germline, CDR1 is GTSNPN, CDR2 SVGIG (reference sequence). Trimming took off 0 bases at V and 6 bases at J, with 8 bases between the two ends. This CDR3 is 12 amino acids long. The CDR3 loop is CAWSVSQHGYTF. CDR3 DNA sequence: TGTGCCTGGAGTGTCTCGCAGCATGGCTACACCTTC.

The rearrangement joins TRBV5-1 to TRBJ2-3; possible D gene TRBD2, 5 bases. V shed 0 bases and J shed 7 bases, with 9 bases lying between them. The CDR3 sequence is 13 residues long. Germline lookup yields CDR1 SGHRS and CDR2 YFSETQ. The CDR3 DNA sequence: TGCGCCAGCAGCTTGGTTCCGGGAAATACGCAGTATTTT. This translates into CASSLVPGNTQYF.

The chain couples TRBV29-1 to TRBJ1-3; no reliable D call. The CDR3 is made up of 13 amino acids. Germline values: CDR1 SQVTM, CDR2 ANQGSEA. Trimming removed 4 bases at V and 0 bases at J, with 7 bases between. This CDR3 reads CSVAQLSGNTIYF. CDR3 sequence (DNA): TGCAGCGTTGCTCAGCTCTCTGGAAACACCATATATTTT. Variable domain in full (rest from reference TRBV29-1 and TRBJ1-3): SAVISQKPSRDICQRGTSLTIQCQVDSQVTMMFWYRQQPGQSLTLIATANQGSEATYESGFVIDKFPISRPNLTFSTLTVSNMSPEDSSIYLCSVAQLSGNTIYFGEGSWLTVV.

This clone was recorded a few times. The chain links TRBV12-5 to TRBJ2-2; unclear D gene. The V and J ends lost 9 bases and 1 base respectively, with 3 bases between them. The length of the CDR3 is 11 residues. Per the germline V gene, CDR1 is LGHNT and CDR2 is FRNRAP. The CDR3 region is CASRNTGELFF. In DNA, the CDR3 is TGTGCTAGCCGGAACACCGGGGAGCTGTTTTTT.

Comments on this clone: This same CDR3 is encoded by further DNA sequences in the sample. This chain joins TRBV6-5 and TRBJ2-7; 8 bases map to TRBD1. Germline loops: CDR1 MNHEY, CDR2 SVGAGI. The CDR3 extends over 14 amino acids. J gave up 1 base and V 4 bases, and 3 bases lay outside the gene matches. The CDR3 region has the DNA TGTGCCAGCAGTTTCACAGGGGGATCCTACGAGCAGTACTTC. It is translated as CASSFTGGSYEQYF.

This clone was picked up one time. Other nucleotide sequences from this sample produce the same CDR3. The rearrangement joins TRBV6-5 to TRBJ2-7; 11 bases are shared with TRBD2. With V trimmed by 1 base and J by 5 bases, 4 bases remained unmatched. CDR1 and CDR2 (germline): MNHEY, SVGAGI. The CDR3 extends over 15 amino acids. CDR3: CASSYLAGGPHEQYF. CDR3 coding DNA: TGTGCCAGCAGTTACTTAGCGGGAGGGCCCCACGAGCAGTACTTC.

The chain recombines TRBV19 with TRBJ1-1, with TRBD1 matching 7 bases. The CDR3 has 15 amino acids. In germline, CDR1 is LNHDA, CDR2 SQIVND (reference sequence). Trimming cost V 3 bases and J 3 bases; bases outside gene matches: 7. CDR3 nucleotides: TGTGCCAGTAGTATCTTACAGGGGCTTCACACTGAAGCTTTCTTT. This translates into CASSILQGLHTEAFF.

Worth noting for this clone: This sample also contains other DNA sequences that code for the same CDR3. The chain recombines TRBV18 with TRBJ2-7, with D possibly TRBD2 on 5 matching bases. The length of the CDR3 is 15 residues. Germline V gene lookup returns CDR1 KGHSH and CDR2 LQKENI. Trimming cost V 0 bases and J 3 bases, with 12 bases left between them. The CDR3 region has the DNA TGTGCCAGCTCACCACCAGGTCCTAGCAGCTACGAGCAGTACTTC. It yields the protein CASSPPGPSSYEQYF.

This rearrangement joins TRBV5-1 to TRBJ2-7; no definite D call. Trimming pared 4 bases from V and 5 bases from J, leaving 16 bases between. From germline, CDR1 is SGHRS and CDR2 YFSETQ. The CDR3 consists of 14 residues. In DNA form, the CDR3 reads TGCGCCAGCAGCCCCCCCACCGGGTTCCACGAGCAGTACTTC. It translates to CASSPPTGFHEQYF.

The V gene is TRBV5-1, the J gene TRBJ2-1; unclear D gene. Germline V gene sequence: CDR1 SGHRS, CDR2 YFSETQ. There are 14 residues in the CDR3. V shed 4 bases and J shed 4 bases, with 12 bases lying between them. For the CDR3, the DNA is TGCGCCAGCAGCCCCCTTGTTGATTACAATGAGCAGTTCTTC. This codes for CASSPLVDYNEQFF.

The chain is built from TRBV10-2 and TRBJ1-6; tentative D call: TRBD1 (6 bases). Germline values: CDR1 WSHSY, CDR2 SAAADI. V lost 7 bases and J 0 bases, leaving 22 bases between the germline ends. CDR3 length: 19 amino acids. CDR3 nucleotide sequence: TGCGCCAGCAAAGAGGGGGTGTCAGGGAAAAGCTCCTATAATTCACCCCTCCACTTT. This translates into CASKEGVSGKSSYNSPLHF.

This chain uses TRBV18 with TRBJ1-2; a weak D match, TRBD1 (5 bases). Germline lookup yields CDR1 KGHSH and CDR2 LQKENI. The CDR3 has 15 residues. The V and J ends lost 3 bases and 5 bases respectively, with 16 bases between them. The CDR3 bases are TGTGCCAGCTCACCCGGGGACTCCACGGCGTATGGCTACACCTTC. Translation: CASSPGDSTAYGYTF.

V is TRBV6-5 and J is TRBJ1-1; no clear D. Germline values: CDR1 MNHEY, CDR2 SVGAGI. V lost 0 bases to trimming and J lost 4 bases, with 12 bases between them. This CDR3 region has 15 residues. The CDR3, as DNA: TGTGCCAGCAGTTACTCGAGTCCAGCAACCACTGAAGCTTTCTTT. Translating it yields CASSYSSPATTEAFF.

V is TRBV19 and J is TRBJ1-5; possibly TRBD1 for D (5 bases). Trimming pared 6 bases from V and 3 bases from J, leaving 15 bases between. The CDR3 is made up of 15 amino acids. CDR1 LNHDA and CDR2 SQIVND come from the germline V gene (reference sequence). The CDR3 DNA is TGTGCCAGTAGCCTCGGGACTTTACCCAATCAGCCCCAGCATTTT. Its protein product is CASSLGTLPNQPQHF.

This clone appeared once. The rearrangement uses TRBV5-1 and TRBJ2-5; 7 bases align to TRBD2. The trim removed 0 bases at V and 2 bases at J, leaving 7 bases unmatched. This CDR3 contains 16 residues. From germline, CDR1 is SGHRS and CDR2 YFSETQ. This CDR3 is CASSLVRPSGQETQYF. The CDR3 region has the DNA TGCGCCAGCAGCTTGGTAAGGCCTAGCGGTCAAGAGACCCAGTACTTC.

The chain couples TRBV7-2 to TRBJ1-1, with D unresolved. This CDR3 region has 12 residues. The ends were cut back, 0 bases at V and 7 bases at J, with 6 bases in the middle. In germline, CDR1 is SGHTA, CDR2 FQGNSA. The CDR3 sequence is CASSLAGVEAFF. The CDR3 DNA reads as TGTGCCAGCAGCTTAGCCGGGGTTGAAGCTTTCTTT.

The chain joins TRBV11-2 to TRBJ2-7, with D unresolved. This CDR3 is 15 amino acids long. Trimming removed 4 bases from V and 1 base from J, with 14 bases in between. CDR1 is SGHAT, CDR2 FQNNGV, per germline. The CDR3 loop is CASSSIPAASYEQYF. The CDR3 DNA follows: TGTGCCAGCAGCTCCATACCGGCAGCTTCCTACGAGCAGTACTTC.

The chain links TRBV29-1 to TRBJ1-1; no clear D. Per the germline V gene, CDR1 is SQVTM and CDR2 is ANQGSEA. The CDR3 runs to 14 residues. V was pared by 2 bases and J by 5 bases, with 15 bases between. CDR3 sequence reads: CSVENVAGWTEAFF. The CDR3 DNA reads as TGCAGCGTTGAAAACGTTGCGGGATGGACTGAAGCTTTCTTT.

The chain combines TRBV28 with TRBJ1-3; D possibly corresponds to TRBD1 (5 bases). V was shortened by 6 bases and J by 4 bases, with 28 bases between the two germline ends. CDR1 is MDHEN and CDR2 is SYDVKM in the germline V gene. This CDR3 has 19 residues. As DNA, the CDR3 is TGTGCCAGCAGCAGCGACAGAGGGGATGGATTTACTCGAGGAAACACCATATATTTT. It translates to CASSSDRGDGFTRGNTIYF.

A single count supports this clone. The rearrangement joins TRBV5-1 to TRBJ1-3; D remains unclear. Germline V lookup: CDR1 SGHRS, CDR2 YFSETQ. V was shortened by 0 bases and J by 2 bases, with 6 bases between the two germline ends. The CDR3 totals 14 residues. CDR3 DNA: TGCGCCAGCAGCTTGGCTAGTCCTGGAAACACCATATATTTT. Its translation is CASSLASPGNTIYF.

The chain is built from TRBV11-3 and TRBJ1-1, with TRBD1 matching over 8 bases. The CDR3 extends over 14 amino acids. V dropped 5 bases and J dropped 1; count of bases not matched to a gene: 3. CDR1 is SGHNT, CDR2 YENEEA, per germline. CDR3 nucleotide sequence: TGTGCCAGCAGCGCAGGGGGCGGGAACACTGAAGCTTTCTTT. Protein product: CASSAGGGNTEAFF.

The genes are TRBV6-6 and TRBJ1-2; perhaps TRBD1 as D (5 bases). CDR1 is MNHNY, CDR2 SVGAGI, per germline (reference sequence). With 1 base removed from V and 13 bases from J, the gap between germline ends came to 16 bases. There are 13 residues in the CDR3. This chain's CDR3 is CASSYLEGTSFTF. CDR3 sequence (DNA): TGTGCCAGCAGTTACTTGGAGGGGACGAGCTTCACCTTC.

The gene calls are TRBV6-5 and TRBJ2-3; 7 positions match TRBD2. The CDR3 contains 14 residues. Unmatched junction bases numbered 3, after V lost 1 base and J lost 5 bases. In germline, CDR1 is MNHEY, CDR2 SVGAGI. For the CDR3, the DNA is TGTGCCAGCAGTTACTTTAGCGGGCAAGATACGCAGTATTTT. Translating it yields CASSYFSGQDTQYF.